The sequence of this T cell receptor (beta chain) was determined in a study of blood T cell repertoires in COVID-19. Study details: Researchers got acute and convalescent COVID-19 samples from the United States, Italy and Spain.

As processed by the authors: Estimation of nucleated cell counts relied on the amplification of reference gene primers. Method: immunoSEQ multiplex PCR; TCRdb's copy keeps in-frame clones and lacks some. The DNA was the basis for D and trimming; V, J and clone size are from that table. The profile shows 71,000 or so clones, over 80% of them singletons. Germline V gene data show CDR1 as MNHNY and CDR2 as SVGAGI (reference sequence). The length of the CDR3 is 17 residues. V was clipped by 6 bases and J by 4 bases; unmatched bases: 13. The TCR comes from a man aged 50 to 59 with active COVID-19. The chain links TRBV6-6 to TRBJ2-2, with 8 nucleotides matching TRBD1. The sequencing sample was made of peripheral blood. This CDR3 is CASRRLGQGAGTGELFF. The CDR3 DNA reads as TGTGCCAGCAGACGACTCGGGCAGGGGGCGGGCACCGGGGAGCTGTTTTTT.